The 27 T cell receptor beta chains reported below all come from one sample, sequenced in a study of cytomegalovirus exposure and HLA in healthy donors. Researchers ran the PCR with 60 Vbeta and 13 Jbeta primers. The data were produced by immunoSEQ multiplex PCR, yet TCRdb's version contains in-frame clones alone and is incomplete. The sample includes approximately 210,000 clones, about 88% seen only once; the top ten take roughly 1.9%. The sample consisted of PBMCs. These receptors were collected from a woman aged 18-29 years in good health and CMV-seronegative.

The chain has TRBV19 and TRBJ2-2; 7 bases are shared with TRBD2. J gave up 3 bases and V 5 bases, and 9 bases lay outside the gene matches. Germline assignment: CDR1 LNHDA and CDR2 SQIVND (reference sequence). This CDR3 is 16 amino acids long. The CDR3 sequence: CASSPRMREYTGELFF. The CDR3 DNA sequence: TGTGCCAGTAGTCCCCGGATGCGGGAGTACACCGGGGAGCTGTTTTTT.

The chain combines TRBV9 with TRBJ2-5, with 9 bases fitting TRBD2. Germline loops: CDR1 SGDLS, CDR2 YYNGEE. The CDR3 length is 15 residues. V dropped 4 bases and J dropped 2; count of bases not matched to a gene: 6. CDR3 DNA sequence: TGTGCCAGCAGCCCCAGGACTAGCGAGCAAGAGACCCAGTACTTC. Translated: CASSPRTSEQETQYF. Full variable domain (rest looked up from reference TRBV9 and TRBJ2-5): DSGVTQTPKHLITATGQRVTLRCSPRSGDLSVYWYQQSLDQGLQFLIQYYNGEERAKGNILERFSAQQFPDLHSELNLSSLELGDSALYFCASSPRTSEQETQYFGPGTRLLVL.

The chain employs TRBV30 and TRBJ2-7, with D hard to call. Trimming removed 8 bases from V and 3 bases from J, with 8 bases in between. CDR1 and CDR2 (germline): GTSNPN, SVGIG (reference sequence). This CDR3 has 10 amino acids. CDR3 loop: CALHGYEQYF. In nucleotides, the CDR3 is TGTGCCCTCCACGGCTACGAGCAGTACTTC.

This clone has just one count. The chain has TRBV11-3 and TRBJ2-7; D is perhaps TRBD2 (5 bases). The CDR3 has 14 amino acids. V lost 7 bases, J lost 3 bases, and 16 bases lay in between. CDR1 is SGHNT, CDR2 YENEEA, per germline. As DNA, the CDR3 is TGTGCCAGCACCTACGCGAGTGGGAGCTACGAGCAGTACTTC. This codes for CASTYASGSYEQYF.

This rearrangement joins TRBV5-1 to TRBJ2-7, with 9 bases identical to TRBD2. Germline values: CDR1 SGHRS, CDR2 YFSETQ. V lost 4 bases and J lost 2; bases outside the gene matches: 10. This CDR3 is built from 16 residues. The CDR3, as DNA: TGCGCCAGCAGCCGCGGTAGTGCGGGAGGGACCTACGAGCAGTACTTC. This sequence encodes CASSRGSAGGTYEQYF.

The chain combines TRBV2 with TRBJ1-2; 7 bases are shared with TRBD1. Germline-derived CDR1 and CDR2 are SNHLY and FYNNEI. This CDR3 has 13 amino acids. V dropped 8 bases and J dropped 5; count of bases not matched to a gene: 8. The CDR3: CASWRDSVYGYTF. The CDR3, as DNA: TGTGCCAGCTGGCGGGACAGCGTTTATGGCTACACCTTC. Drawing the rest from reference TRBV2 and TRBJ1-2, the complete variable domain is EPEVTQTPSHQVTQMGQEVILRCVPISNHLYFYWYRQILGQKVEFLVSFYNNEISEKSEIFDDQFSVERPDGSNFTLKIRSTKLEDSAMYFCASWRDSVYGYTFGSGTRLTVV.

About this clone itself: Additional DNA sequences in this sample encode the identical CDR3. The chain carries TRBV6-6 and TRBJ2-5; a possible D gene is TRBD2 (6 bases). This CDR3 is 14 amino acids long. Germline V CDR1 and CDR2: MNHNY, SVGAGI (reference sequence). The ends were cut back, 2 bases at V and 1 base at J, with 8 bases in the middle. The CDR3 region has the DNA TGTGCCAGCAGTTACGGGGGGTCCCAAGAGACCCAGTACTTC. The encoded protein is CASSYGGSQETQYF.

V and J are TRBV4-3 and TRBJ2-1; tentatively, D is TRBD2 (6 bases). V lost 0 bases, J lost 4 bases, and 10 bases lay in between. Germline V gene lookup returns CDR1 LGHNA and CDR2 YSLEER. This CDR3 spans 15 amino acids. CDR3 nucleotide sequence: TGCGCCAGCAGCCAAGACGGGACTTTATACAATGAGCAGTTCTTC. This codes for CASSQDGTLYNEQFF.

This chain joins TRBV11-3 and TRBJ2-7; 8 bases are a match to TRBD2. With 5 bases clipped from V and 8 bases from J, the junction kept 14 bases outside the gene matches. The CDR3 length is 15 residues. Looked up from germline, CDR1 is SGHNT and CDR2 is YENEEA. CDR3 coding DNA: TGTGCCAGCAGCCCGGGGGGGACGGGCCTCCGACAGCAGTACTTC. It codes for CASSPGGTGLRQQYF.

The chain carries TRBV2 and TRBJ1-1; the match to TRBD1 covers 9 bases. CDR1 and CDR2 from the germline V gene are SNHLY and FYNNEI. The trim removed 10 bases at V and 6 bases at J, leaving 9 bases unmatched. The CDR3 has 13 residues. CDR3 loop: CATGQGNSPEAFF. CDR3 nucleotide sequence: TGTGCCACTGGACAGGGGAACTCTCCTGAAGCTTTCTTT.

This clone was detected ten times or more. The chain couples TRBV14 to TRBJ1-1; 10 bases line up with TRBD1. The CDR3 length is 14 residues. V lost 4 bases and J lost 7; bases outside the gene matches: 6. CDR1 SGHDN and CDR2 FVKESK come from the germline V gene. CDR3 in amino acids: CASSRDRGRGEAFF. CDR3 DNA sequence: TGTGCCAGCAGCCGGGACAGGGGACGGGGTGAAGCTTTCTTT.

The chain joins TRBV10-1 to TRBJ2-7; 10 bases map to TRBD1. The CDR3 spans 14 residues. Germline assignment: CDR1 WNHNN and CDR2 SYGVQD (reference sequence). V lost 4 bases and J lost 5; bases outside the gene matches: 5. In DNA form, the CDR3 reads TGCGCCAGCAGTGCGGGACAGGGGTATGACGAGCAGTACTTC. It codes for CASSAGQGYDEQYF.

There are a few counts of this clone. V gene TRBV9 combines with J gene TRBJ2-5, with D possibly being TRBD2 (6 bases). This CDR3 is 15 amino acids long. Germline CDR1 is SGDLS and CDR2 is YYNGEE. V lost 2 bases and J 0 bases, leaving 11 bases between the germline ends. CDR3 nucleotides: TGTGCCAGCAGCGTTGGGGGGAACTACCAAGAGACCCAGTACTTC. This translates into CASSVGGNYQETQYF.

The chain joins TRBV19 to TRBJ2-2, with D possibly TRBD2 on 5 matching bases. Germline V lookup: CDR1 LNHDA, CDR2 SQIVND (reference sequence). This CDR3 comprises 13 residues. V was trimmed by 10 bases and J by 3 bases, leaving 12 bases between them. The CDR3 sequence: CATSGGYTGELFF. The CDR3 nucleotides read TGTGCCACCTCCGGAGGTTACACCGGGGAGCTGTTTTTT.

This chain connects TRBV5-1 to TRBJ1-4; TRBD1 aligns across 8 bases. Germline loops: CDR1 SGHRS, CDR2 YFSETQ. J was trimmed by 2 bases and V by 3 bases; bases with no gene match: 6. This CDR3 spans 16 amino acids. CDR3 residues: CASSSLQGATNEKLFF. The CDR3 bases are TGCGCCAGCAGCTCCCTCCAGGGGGCTACTAATGAAAAACTGTTTTTT.

The CDR3 sequence is CASSLGRNQPQHF. CDR3 nucleotides: TGTGCCAGCAGTCTAGGCAGAAATCAGCCCCAGCATTTT. The chain combines TRBV11-2 with TRBJ1-5; D remains unclear. The germline V and J ends were trimmed by 6 bases and 4 bases, with 10 bases remaining between them. The CDR3 has 13 residues. Germline V CDR1 and CDR2: SGHAT, FQNNGV.

This rearrangement joins TRBV6-1 to TRBJ1-5; unclear D gene. The CDR3 contains 13 residues. V was cut by 2 bases and J by 1 base, with 3 bases left in between. Germline CDR1 MNHNS, CDR2 SASEGT. CDR3 nucleotide sequence: TGTGCCAGCAGTGAACTAAGCAATCAGCCCCAGCATTTT. As protein: CASSELSNQPQHF.

The rearrangement joins TRBV11-2 to TRBJ2-7, with D possibly matching TRBD2 (5 bases). The germline V gene has CDR1 SGHAT and CDR2 FQNNGV. The germline V and J ends were trimmed by 0 bases and 2 bases, with 11 bases remaining between them. This CDR3 contains 15 residues. The CDR3 is CASSLEGRGTYEQYF. The CDR3 DNA reads TGTGCCAGCAGCTTAGAGGGGAGAGGAACCTACGAGCAGTACTTC.

The rearrangement uses TRBV5-1 and TRBJ1-6, with 10 bases matching TRBD1. This CDR3 is built from 17 residues. Germline assignment: CDR1 SGHRS and CDR2 YFSETQ. V lost 2 bases to trimming and J lost 5 bases; unmatched junction nucleotides: 7. This CDR3 reads CASSFLDRGDNNSPLHF. As DNA, the CDR3 is TGCGCCAGCAGCTTCCTGGACAGGGGGGATAATAATTCACCCCTCCACTTT.

This chain links TRBV6-5 with TRBJ1-1; D might be TRBD1 (5 bases). Germline lookup yields CDR1 MNHEY and CDR2 SVGAGI. This CDR3 has 14 amino acids. The CDR3 here is CESRGRAGFTEAFF. CDR3 nucleotides: TGTGAAAGCAGAGGCAGGGCCGGTTTCACTGAAGCTTTCTTT.

The chain recombines TRBV5-4 with TRBJ2-3; D ambiguous. Germline-derived CDR1 and CDR2 are SGHNT and YYREEE (reference sequence). The CDR3 is made up of 13 amino acids. Trimming stripped 3 bases from V and 3 bases from J, with 8 bases between. The CDR3: CASSSLITDTQYF. The CDR3 DNA sequence: TGTGCCAGCAGCTCCCTTATTACAGATACGCAGTATTTT.

As DNA, the CDR3 is TGTGCCAGCCACCCTTGGACAGCCAAGGATACTGAAGCTTTCTTT. The encoded protein is CASHPWTAKDTEAFF. The genes are TRBV6-5 and TRBJ1-1; a possible D gene is TRBD1 (6 bases). The CDR3 loop spans 15 amino acids. Germline V gene lookup returns CDR1 MNHEY and CDR2 SVGAGI. The germline V and J ends were trimmed by 8 bases and 5 bases, with 21 bases remaining between them.

V usage is TRBV28 and J usage is TRBJ2-7, with a weak D call TRBD2 (6 bases). This CDR3 comprises 13 residues. In germline, CDR1 is MDHEN, CDR2 SYDVKM. With 5 bases removed from V and 3 bases from J, the gap between germline ends came to 11 bases. In DNA form, the CDR3 reads TGTGCCAGCAGTCAGGCCGGGGGCTACGAGCAGTACTTC. Amino acid sequence: CASSQAGGYEQYF.

The chain has TRBV2 and TRBJ1-2; the D gene is possibly TRBD1 (5 bases). Trimming took 4 bases from V and 4 from J, leaving 10 bases between them. Germline values: CDR1 SNHLY, CDR2 FYNNEI. There are 13 residues in the CDR3. The CDR3 coding sequence is TGTGCCAGCAGTGTGGGGCAGGGCTATGGCTACACCTTC. Protein: CASSVGQGYGYTF.

This clone was seen once. The chain joins TRBV20-1 to TRBJ2-1; 7 nucleotides line up with TRBD2. This CDR3 has 11 residues. The germline CDR1 and CDR2 sequences are DFQATT and SNEGSKA (reference sequence). With 7 bases clipped from V and 7 bases from J, the junction kept 4 bases outside the gene matches. The DNA of the CDR3 is TGCAGTGAAGCTAGCGGAAATGAGCAGTTCTTC. Translating gives CSEASGNEQFF.

The chain uses TRBV5-1 and TRBJ2-3; 8 bases are shared with TRBD2. Germline-derived CDR1 and CDR2 are SGHRS and YFSETQ. The CDR3 runs 16 residues. J lost 4 bases, V lost 0 bases, and 7 bases had no gene match. CDR3 amino acids: CASSLAVAGNADTQYF. As DNA, the CDR3 is TGCGCCAGCAGCTTGGCAGTAGCGGGGAACGCAGATACGCAGTATTTT. The full variable domain, in which reference TRBV5-1 and TRBJ2-3 provide the parts outside the CDR3, is KAGVTQTPRYLIKTRGQQVTLSCSPISGHRSVSWYQQTPGQGLQFLFEYFSETQRNKGNFPGRFSGRQFSNSRSEMNVSTLELGDSALYLCASSLAVAGNADTQYFGPGTRLTVL.

This clone has only one observation. The V and J genes are TRBV10-3 and TRBJ2-2, with D possibly being TRBD1 (5 bases). The CDR3 extends over 16 amino acids. V was clipped by 2 bases and J by 0 bases, with 10 bases between them. CDR1 is ENHRY, CDR2 SYGVKD, per germline. The CDR3 loop is CAISERGPSNTGELFF. Written as DNA, the CDR3 is TGTGCCATCAGTGAGAGGGGTCCGTCGAACACCGGGGAGCTGTTTTTT.